The 5 T cell receptor beta chains below come from one sample, sequenced in a study of T cells after yellow fever vaccination. Via MiXCR, TCRdb re-called the 5' RACE reads, giving one row per CDR3 protein. This table has some 670,000 distinct CDR3 sequences, about 12% appearing once. The sample was PBMCs, taken on the day of the yellow fever booster vaccination. All receptors come from a man under 40 who received the YFV17D yellow fever vaccine.

The chain uses TRBV27 and TRBJ2-2; 12 bases line up with TRBD2. From germline, CDR1 is MNHEY and CDR2 SMNVEV (reference sequence). The CDR3 is 17 residues long. The J segment lost 7 bases and the V segment lost 4 bases, leaving 10 bases of the junction unmatched. CDR3 loop: CASSSLAGGWGDGELFF. Written as DNA, the CDR3 is TGTGCCAGCAGTTCCCTAGCGGGAGGGTGGGGCGACGGGGAGCTGTTTTTT.

The rearrangement joins TRBV25-1 to TRBJ1-2; D is perhaps TRBD1 (6 bases). Between the trimmed V and J ends, which lost 6 bases and 0 bases, there was a span of 8 bases. The CDR3 has 13 residues. Germline CDR1 and CDR2: MGHDK and SYGVNS. As DNA, the CDR3 is TGTGCCAGCAGGGACAGCGCTAACTATGGCTACACCTTC. Translated: CASRDSANYGYTF.

This clonotype was observed a handful of times. The J gene is TRBJ2-7, the V gene TRBV5-1; TRBD1 aligns across 7 bases. The CDR3 extends over 14 amino acids. Germline-derived CDR1 and CDR2 are SGHRS and YFSETQ. The V and J ends lost 4 bases and 2 bases, in that order; junction bases with no gene match: 6. CDR3 DNA: TGCGCCAGCAGCCGACCAGGACAGGCCTACGAGCAGTACTTC. The encoded protein is CASSRPGQAYEQYF.

This chain connects TRBV7-2 to TRBJ1-5, with D possibly matching TRBD1 (5 bases). The V gene's germline CDR1 is SGHTA and CDR2 FQGNSA. This CDR3 spans 14 amino acids. The germline V and J ends were trimmed by 4 bases and 3 bases, with 10 bases remaining between them. The CDR3 region is CASSSRDLNQPQHF. CDR3 DNA: TGTGCCAGCAGCTCCCGGGACCTCAATCAGCCCCAGCATTTT.

This clonotype was recorded many times. The rearrangement uses TRBV18 and TRBJ2-3; the match to TRBD1 covers 9 bases. The ends lost 4 bases at V and 6 bases at J; junction bases unmatched: 5. The CDR3 sequence is 14 residues long. The germline CDR1 and CDR2 sequences are KGHSH and LQKENI. The CDR3 spells CASSRGQGRDTQYF. Written as DNA, the CDR3 is TGTGCCAGCTCACGGGGACAGGGACGTGATACGCAGTATTTT.